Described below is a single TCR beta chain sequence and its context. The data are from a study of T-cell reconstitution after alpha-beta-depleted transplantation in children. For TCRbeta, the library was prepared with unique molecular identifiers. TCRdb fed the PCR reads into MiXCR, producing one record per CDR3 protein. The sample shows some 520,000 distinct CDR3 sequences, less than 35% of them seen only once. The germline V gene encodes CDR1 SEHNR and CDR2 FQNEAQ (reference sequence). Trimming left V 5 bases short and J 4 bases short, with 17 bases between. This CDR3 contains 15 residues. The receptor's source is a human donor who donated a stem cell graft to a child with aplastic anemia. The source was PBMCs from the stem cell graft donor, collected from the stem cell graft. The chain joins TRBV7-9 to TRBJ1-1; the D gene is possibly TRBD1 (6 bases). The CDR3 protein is CASSPYGGAGTEAFF. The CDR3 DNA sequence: TGTGCCAGCAGCCCTTACGGGGGCGCGGGCACTGAAGCTTTCTTT.